What follows describes a single T cell receptor beta chain. The antigen is not known. TCRdb analysed the reads with MiXCR anew, one entry per CDR3 protein. Of some 800,000 distinct CDR3 sequences in the sample, about 29% were seen once. The data originate from a study of T cell repertoires in cytomegalovirus infection. Study overall: From public TCR beta signatures came an indication of both CMV infection and matching HLA type.

The germline V gene has CDR1 SQVTM and CDR2 ANQGSEA. The V end lost 4 bases, the J end lost 2 bases, and 8 bases lay between the germline ends. CDR3 size: 12 residues. The chain joins TRBV29-1 to TRBJ1-2, with D possibly TRBD1 on 5 matching bases. The sample was cultured CD8+ T cells from PBMCs, taken from culture after CMV antigen stimulation. This sequence originates from a human donor in good health (CMV status not recorded). Some clones in this sample may be carry-over from other donors' samples. CDR3 sequence (DNA): TGCAGCGTTGTGGCAGGGAACTATGGCTACACCTTC. Protein sequence: CSVVAGNYGYTF.